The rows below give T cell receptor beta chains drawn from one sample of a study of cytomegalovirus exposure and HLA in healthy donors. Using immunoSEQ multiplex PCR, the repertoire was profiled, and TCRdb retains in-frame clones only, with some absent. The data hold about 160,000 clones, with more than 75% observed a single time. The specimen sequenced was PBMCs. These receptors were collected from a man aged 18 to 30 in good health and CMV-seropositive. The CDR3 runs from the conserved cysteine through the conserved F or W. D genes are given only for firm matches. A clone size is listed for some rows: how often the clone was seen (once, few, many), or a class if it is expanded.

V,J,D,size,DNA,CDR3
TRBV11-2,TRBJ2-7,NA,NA,TGTGCCAGCAGCTTAGAACTGAACTACGAGCAGTACTTC,CASSLELNYEQYF
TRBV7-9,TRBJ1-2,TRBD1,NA,TGTGCCAGCAGCTTATCGGTGACAGGGAACTATGGCTACACCTTC,CASSLSVTGNYGYTF
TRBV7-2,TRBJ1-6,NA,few,TGTGCCAGCACCACCGGACAGTATAATTCACCCCTCCACTTT,CASTTGQYNSPLHF
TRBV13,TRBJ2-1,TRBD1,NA,TGTGCCAGCAGCTTAGAGGGGACAGGGGGCGAGCAGTTCTTC,CASSLEGTGGEQFF
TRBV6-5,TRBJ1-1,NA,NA,TGTGCCAGCAGTCGGAACACTGAAGCTTTCTTT,CASSRNTEAFF
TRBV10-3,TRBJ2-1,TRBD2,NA,TGTGCCATCAGTGTACTTGGTAGCGGGGACAATGAGCAGTTCTTC,CAISVLGSGDNEQFF
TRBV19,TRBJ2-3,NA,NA,TGTGCCAGTAGTCCCTTTGGCACAGATACGCAGTATTTT,CASSPFGTDTQYF
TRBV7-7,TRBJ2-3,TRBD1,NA,TGTGCCAGCAGCCCCCGGACAGGGGATACGCAGTATTTT,CASSPRTGDTQYF
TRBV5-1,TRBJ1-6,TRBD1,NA,TGCGCCAGCAGCTGGGACAGTTATAATTCACCCCTCCACTTT,CASSWDSYNSPLHF
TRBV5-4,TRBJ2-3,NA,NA,TGTGCCAGCAGTTACACCCTCGAGGGCGCAGATACGCAGTATTTT,CASSYTLEGADTQYF
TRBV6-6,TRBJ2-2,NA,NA,TGTGCCAGCAGTTATTGGCCCGGGGAGCTGTTTTTT,CASSYWPGELFF
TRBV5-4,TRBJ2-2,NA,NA,TGTGCCAGCAGCTTGCTGGACTATACAAACACCGGGGAGCTGTTTTTT,CASSLLDYTNTGELFF
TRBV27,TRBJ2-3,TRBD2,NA,TGTGCCAGTTTTGCGGGGGGGCCCGGCACAGATACGCAGTATTTT,CASFAGGPGTDTQYF
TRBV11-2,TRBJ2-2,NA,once,TGTGCCAGCAGCACCTATAGGAACACCGGGGAGCTGTTTTTT,CASSTYRNTGELFF